Listed below are T cell receptor beta chains from one sample, sequenced in a study of identical twins. TCRdb fed the 5' RACE reads into MiXCR, producing one record per CDR3 protein. This sample has about 720,000 distinct CDR3 sequences, with 8.5% to 9.5% found just once. This sample was shared with a second study, whose subject was yellow fever vaccine responses in identical twins.

Sequenced sample: PBMCs. These receptors originate from a young woman in good health. CDR3s include the opening cysteine and the closing phenylalanine or tryptophan. D genes are given only for firm matches. For some rows the clone size is stated as once, few or many, or as a class when expanded; others skip it.

d_call: .
v_call: TRBV20-1
clone_size: .
j_call: TRBJ2-1
cdr3_nt: TGCAGTGCTAGCAGGGTGTCCGGTGAGCAGTTCTTC
cdr3_aa: CSASRVSGEQFF

d_call: TRBD1
v_call: TRBV12-3/TRBV12-4
clone_size: .
j_call: TRBJ2-2
cdr3_nt: TGTGCCAGCAGTCTACAGGGGCCGGCCACCGGGGAGCTGTTTTTT
cdr3_aa: CASSLQGPATGELFF

d_call: TRBD2
v_call: TRBV29-1
clone_size: many
j_call: TRBJ2-7
cdr3_nt: TGCAGCGTTTTTCTAGCGGGAGTCGAGCAGTACTTC
cdr3_aa: CSVFLAGVEQYF

d_call: .
v_call: TRBV7-8
clone_size: few
j_call: TRBJ1-5
cdr3_nt: TGTGCCAGCAGCCGATTCAGGGGAGGGCAGCCCCAGCATTTT
cdr3_aa: CASSRFRGGQPQHF

d_call: TRBD1
v_call: TRBV29-1
clone_size: .
j_call: TRBJ1-1
cdr3_nt: TGCAGCGCAGGACAGGGATGGGGAACTGAAGCTTTCTTT
cdr3_aa: CSAGQGWGTEAFF

d_call: TRBD2
v_call: TRBV24-1
clone_size: many
j_call: TRBJ2-7
cdr3_nt: TGTGCCACCAGTGATGATCAAGCGGGAGTTGTCGAGCAGTACTTC
cdr3_aa: CATSDDQAGVVEQYF

d_call: TRBD1
v_call: TRBV28
clone_size: few
j_call: TRBJ1-6
cdr3_nt: TGTGCCAGCAAGGATCTGGACAGGACAATACCACCCCTCCACTTT
cdr3_aa: CASKDLDRTIPPLHF

d_call: .
v_call: TRBV3-1
clone_size: once
j_call: TRBJ2-7
cdr3_nt: TGTGCCAGCAGCGACCGACCCGCCGGCGAGCAGTACTTC
cdr3_aa: CASSDRPAGEQYF

d_call: .
v_call: TRBV6-2/TRBV6-3
clone_size: many
j_call: TRBJ2-1
cdr3_nt: TGTGCCAGCCTTAAGGACTACGTTGCGAATGAGCAGTTCTTC
cdr3_aa: CASLKDYVANEQFF

d_call: .
v_call: TRBV18
clone_size: few
j_call: TRBJ1-1
cdr3_nt: TGTGCCAGCTCACCACCGGTTGGGGTGAACACTGAAGCTTTCTTT
cdr3_aa: CASSPPVGVNTEAFF